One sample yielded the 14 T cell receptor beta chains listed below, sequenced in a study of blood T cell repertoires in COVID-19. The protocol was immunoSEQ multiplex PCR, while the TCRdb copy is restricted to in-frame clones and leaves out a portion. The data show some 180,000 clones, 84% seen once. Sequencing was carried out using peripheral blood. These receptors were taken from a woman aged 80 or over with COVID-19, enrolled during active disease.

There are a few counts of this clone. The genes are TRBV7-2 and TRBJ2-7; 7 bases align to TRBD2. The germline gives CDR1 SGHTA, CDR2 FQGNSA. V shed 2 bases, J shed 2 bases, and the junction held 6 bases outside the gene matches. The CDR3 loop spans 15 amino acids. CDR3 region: CASSLLGGWTYEQYF. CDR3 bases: TGTGCCAGCAGCTTATTGGGGGGGTGGACCTACGAGCAGTACTTC.

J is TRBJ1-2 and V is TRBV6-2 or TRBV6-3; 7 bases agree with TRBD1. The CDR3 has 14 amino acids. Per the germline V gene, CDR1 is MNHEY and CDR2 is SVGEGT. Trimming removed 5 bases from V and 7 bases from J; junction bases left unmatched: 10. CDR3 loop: CASSPPEGAVGYTF. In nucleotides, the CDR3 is TGTGCCAGCAGTCCCCCCGAGGGGGCGGTTGGCTACACCTTC.

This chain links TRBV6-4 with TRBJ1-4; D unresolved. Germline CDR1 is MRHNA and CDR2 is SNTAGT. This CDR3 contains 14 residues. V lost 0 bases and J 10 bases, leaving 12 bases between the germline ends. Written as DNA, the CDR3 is TGTGCCAGCAGTGACTCGAGCGGATCAGGAAAACTGTTTTTT. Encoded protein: CASSDSSGSGKLFF.

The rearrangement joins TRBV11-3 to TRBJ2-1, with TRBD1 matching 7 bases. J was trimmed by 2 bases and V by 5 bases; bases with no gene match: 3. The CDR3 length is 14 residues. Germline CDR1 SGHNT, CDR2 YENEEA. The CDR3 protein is CASSTGQTYNEQFF. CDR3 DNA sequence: TGTGCCAGCAGCACGGGACAGACCTACAATGAGCAGTTCTTC.

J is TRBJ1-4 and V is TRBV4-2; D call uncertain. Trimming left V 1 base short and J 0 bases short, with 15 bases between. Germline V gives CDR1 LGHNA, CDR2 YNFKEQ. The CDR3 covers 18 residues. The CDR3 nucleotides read TGTGCCAGCAGCCAAGGCGCCTCGGGTTATGCAACTAATGAAAAACTGTTTTTT. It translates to CASSQGASGYATNEKLFF.

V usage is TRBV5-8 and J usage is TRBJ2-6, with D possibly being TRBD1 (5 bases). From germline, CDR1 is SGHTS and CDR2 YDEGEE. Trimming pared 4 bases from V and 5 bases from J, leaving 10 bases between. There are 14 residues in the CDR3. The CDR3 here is CASSLQGRANVLTF. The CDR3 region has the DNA TGTGCCAGCAGCCTCCAGGGAAGGGCCAACGTCCTGACTTTC.

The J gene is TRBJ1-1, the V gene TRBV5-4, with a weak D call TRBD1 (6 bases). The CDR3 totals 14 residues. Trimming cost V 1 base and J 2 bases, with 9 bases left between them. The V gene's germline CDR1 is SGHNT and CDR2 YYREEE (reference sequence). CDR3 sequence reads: CASSLKGGNTEAFF. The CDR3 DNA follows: TGTGCCAGCAGCTTGAAAGGGGGTAACACTGAAGCTTTCTTT.

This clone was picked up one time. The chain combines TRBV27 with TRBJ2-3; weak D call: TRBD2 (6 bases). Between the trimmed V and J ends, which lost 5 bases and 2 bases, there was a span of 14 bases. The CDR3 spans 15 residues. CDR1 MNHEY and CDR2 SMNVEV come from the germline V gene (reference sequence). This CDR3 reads CASSRRDRPTDTQYF. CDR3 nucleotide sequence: TGTGCCAGCAGTCGGCGGGACCGTCCCACAGATACGCAGTATTTT.

DNA for the CDR3: TGTGCCAGCTCACGCGGACAGGAACGTAATGAAAAACTGTTTTTT. Its protein product is CASSRGQERNEKLFF. V and J are TRBV18 and TRBJ1-4; 7 bases line up with TRBD1. After removal of 4 bases from V and 4 bases from J, the junction contained 6 bases not matched to a gene. The CDR3 is 15 amino acids. The germline V gene has CDR1 KGHSH and CDR2 LQKENI. The full variable domain, its missing parts supplied by reference TRBV18 and TRBJ1-4, is NAGVMQNPRHLVRRRGQEARLRCSPMKGHSHVYWYRQLPEEGLKFMVYLQKENIIDESGMPKERFSAEFPKEGPSILRIQQVVRGDSAAYFCASSRGQERNEKLFFGSGTQLSVL.

The CDR3 coding sequence is TGTGCCAGCTCACCCTCGACAGGGAACCACGAGCAGTACTTC. This codes for CASSPSTGNHEQYF. V usage is TRBV18 and J usage is TRBJ2-7; 7 nucleotides align to TRBD1. The germline V gene has CDR1 KGHSH and CDR2 LQKENI. The CDR3 covers 14 residues. V trimming: 3 bases; J trimming: 5 bases; junction bases outside the gene matches: 7.

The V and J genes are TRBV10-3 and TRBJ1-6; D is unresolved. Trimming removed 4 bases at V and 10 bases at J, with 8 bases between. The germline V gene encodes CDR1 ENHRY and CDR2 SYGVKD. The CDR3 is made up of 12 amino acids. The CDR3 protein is CAISGAGSPLHF. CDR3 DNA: TGTGCCATCAGTGGGGCAGGATCACCCCTCCACTTT.

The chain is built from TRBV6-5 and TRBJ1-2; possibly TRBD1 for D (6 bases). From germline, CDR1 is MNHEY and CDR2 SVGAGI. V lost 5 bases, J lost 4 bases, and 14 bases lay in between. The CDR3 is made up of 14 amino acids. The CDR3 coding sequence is TGTGCCAGCAGTCCAAGGGGGAGGGCCTATGGCTACACCTTC. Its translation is CASSPRGRAYGYTF.

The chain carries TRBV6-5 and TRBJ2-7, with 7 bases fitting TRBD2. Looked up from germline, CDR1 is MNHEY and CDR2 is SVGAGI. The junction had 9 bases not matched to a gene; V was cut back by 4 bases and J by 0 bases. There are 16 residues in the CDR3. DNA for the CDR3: TGTGCCAGCAGTTCCGCACTAGCGATTAGCTCCTACGAGCAGTACTTC. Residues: CASSSALAISSYEQYF.

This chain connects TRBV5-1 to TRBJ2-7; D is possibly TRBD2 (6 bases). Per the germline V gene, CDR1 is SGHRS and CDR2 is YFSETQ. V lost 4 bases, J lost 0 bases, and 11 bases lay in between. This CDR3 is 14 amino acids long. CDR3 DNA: TGCGCCAGCAGCCGGGGACTTTCCTCCTACGAGCAGTACTTC. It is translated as CASSRGLSSYEQYF.